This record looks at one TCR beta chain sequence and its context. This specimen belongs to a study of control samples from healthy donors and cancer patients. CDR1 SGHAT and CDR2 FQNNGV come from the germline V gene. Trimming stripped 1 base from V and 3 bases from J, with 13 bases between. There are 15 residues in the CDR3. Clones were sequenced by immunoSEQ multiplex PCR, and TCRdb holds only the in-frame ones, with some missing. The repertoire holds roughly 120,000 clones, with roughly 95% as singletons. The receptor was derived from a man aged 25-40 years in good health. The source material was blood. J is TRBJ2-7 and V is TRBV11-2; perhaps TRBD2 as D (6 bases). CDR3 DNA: TGTGCCAGCAGCTTAGGAAGGACTACCTTCTACGAGCAGTACTTC. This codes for CASSLGRTTFYEQYF. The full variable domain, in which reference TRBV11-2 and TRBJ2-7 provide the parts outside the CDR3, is EAGVAQSPRYKIIEKRQSVAFWCNPISGHATLYWYQQILGQGPKLLIQFQNNGVVDDSQLPKDRFSAERLKGVDSTLKIQPAKLEDSAVYLCASSLGRTTFYEQYFGPGTRLTVT.